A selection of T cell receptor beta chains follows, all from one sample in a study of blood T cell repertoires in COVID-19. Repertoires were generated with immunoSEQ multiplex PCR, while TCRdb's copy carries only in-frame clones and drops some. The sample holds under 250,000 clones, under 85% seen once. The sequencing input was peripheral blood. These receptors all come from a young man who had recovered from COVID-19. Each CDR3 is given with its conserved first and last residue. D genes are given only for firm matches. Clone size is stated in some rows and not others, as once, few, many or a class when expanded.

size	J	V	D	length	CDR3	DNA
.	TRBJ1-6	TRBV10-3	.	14	CAISGLGFNSPLHF	TGTGCCATCAGTGGTTTGGGCTTTAATTCACCCCTCCACTTT
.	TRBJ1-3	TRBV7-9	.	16	CASSPLGVSRGNTIYF	TGTGCCAGCAGCCCCCTCGGGGTTTCGAGAGGAAACACCATATATTTT
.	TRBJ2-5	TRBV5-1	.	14	CASSGFVGGETQYF	TGCGCCAGCAGCGGGTTCGTGGGAGGAGAGACCCAGTACTTC
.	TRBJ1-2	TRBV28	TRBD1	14	CASSQDPGGYGYTF	TGTGCCAGCAGCCAGGACCCAGGGGGCTATGGCTACACCTTC
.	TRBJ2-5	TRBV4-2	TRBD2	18	CASSQELQAGGPQETQYF	TGTGCCAGCAGCCAAGAACTCCAGGCGGGGGGGCCCCAAGAGACCCAGTACTTC
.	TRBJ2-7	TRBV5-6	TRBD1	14	CASSSGTGMNEQYF	TGTGCCAGCAGCTCCGGGACAGGGATGAACGAGCAGTACTTC
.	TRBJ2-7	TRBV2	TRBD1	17	CASSDPETQGETYEQYF	TGTGCCAGCAGCGACCCGGAAACACAGGGGGAGACCTACGAGCAGTACTTC
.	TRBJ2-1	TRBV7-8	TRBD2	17	CASSSGSGGYVYNEQFF	TGTGCCAGCAGCTCCGGGTCGGGAGGGTACGTCTACAATGAGCAGTTCTTC
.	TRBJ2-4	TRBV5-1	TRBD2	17	CASSWGLAGGPENIQYF	TGCGCCAGCAGCTGGGGACTAGCGGGGGGGCCGGAAAACATTCAGTACTTC
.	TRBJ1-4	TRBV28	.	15	CASSLDSATNEKLFF	TGTGCCAGCAGTTTGGACAGTGCAACTAATGAAAAACTGTTTTTT
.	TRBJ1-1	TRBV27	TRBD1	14	CASRPGQNSGQAFF	TGTGCCAGCAGACCGGGACAGAATTCGGGGCAAGCTTTCTTT
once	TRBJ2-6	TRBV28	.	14	CASSTGTGANVLTF	TGTGCCAGCAGCACAGGCACCGGGGCCAACGTCCTGACTTTC
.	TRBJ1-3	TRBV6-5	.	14	CASKVAGAGNTIYF	TGTGCCAGCAAAGTTGCGGGGGCTGGAAACACCATATATTTT
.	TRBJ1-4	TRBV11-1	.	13	CASSLDRRSQLFF	TGTGCCAGCAGCTTAGACCGGAGGTCGCAACTGTTTTTT
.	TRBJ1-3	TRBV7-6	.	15	CASSIQGDVGNTIYF	TGTGCCAGCAGCATACAGGGAGACGTTGGAAACACCATATATTTT
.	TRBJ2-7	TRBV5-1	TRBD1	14	CASSSSGTGSEQYF	TGCGCCAGCAGCTCCTCCGGGACAGGGAGCGAGCAGTACTTC
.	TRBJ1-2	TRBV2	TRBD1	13	CASSGDRGSGYTF	TGTGCCAGCAGTGGGGACAGGGGATCTGGCTACACCTTC
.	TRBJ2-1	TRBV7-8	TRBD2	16	CASSSWGTSVGGEQFF	TGTGCCAGCAGCTCCTGGGGGACTAGCGTTGGGGGTGAGCAGTTCTTC
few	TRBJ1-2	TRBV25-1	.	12	CASAGGNYGYTF	TGTGCCAGCGCGGGGGGCAACTATGGCTACACCTTC
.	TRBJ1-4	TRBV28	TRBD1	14	CASRSGQGNEKLFF	TGTGCCAGCAGGTCGGGACAGGGGAATGAAAAACTGTTTTTT
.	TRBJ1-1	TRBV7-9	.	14	CASSLGRMNTEAFF	TGTGCCAGCAGCCTGGGGCGGATGAACACTGAAGCTTTCTTT
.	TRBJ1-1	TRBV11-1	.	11	CASSLDELAFF	TGTGCCAGCAGCCTAGACGAGCTAGCTTTCTTT
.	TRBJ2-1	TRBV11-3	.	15	CASSLEGLPRSEQFF	TGTGCCAGCAGCTTAGAGGGACTCCCCCGGAGTGAGCAGTTCTTC
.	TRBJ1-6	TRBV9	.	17	CASSVYGEGTADSPLHF	TGTGCCAGCAGCGTATACGGGGAAGGTACAGCGGATTCACCCCTCCACTTT
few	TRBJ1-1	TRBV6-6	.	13	CASSTRTESEAFF	TGTGCCAGCAGTACTCGGACAGAGAGTGAAGCTTTCTTT
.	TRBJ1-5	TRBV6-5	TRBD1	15	CASSPRDRGFQPQHF	TGTGCCAGCAGTCCCCGGGACAGGGGTTTTCAGCCCCAGCATTTT
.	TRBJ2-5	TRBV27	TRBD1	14	CASRDRGGGETQYF	TGTGCCAGCAGGGATAGAGGGGGCGGGGAGACCCAGTACTTC
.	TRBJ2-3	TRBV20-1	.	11	CSVVSVDTQYF	TGCAGTGTAGTGAGCGTTGATACGCAGTATTTT
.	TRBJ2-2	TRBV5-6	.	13	CASSFRDTGELFF	TGTGCCAGCAGCTTCAGGGACACCGGGGAGCTGTTTTTT
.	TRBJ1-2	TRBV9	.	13	CASSRDTNYGYTF	TGTGCCAGCTCTCGTGACACTAACTATGGCTACACCTTC
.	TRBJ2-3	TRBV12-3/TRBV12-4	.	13	CASSHDWSDTQYF	TGTGCCAGCAGTCACGACTGGTCAGATACGCAGTATTTT